This T cell receptor beta chain was found in a study of cytomegalovirus exposure and HLA in healthy donors (dated by TCRdb to the late 2010s). In the study overall: In an earlier analysis of roughly 590 of the donors, 276 Gb of sequence data and 120 million or so unique TCR beta sequences from about 180 million T cells were reported. Roughly 310 gigabases of sequencing data and tens of millions of unique TCR sequences were included in an early release covering about 620 HLA-typed donors. Among the approximately 430 genotyped donors, approximately 76% belonged to the genetic ancestry cluster associated with self-reported Caucasian donors. The study aimed to test whether cataloging public T cell receptors could reveal signatures of past pathogen exposure. Using immunosequencing, the study profiled T cell repertoires from 550 to 750 subjects and related those repertoires to cytomegalovirus serostatus. Along with the 666-subject first cohort, a separate validation cohort of some 130 different subjects was used. To predict cytomegalovirus infection status, the study brought together high-throughput TCR immunosequencing, statistical association of individual TCRs with disease status, and machine learning. To study patterns of TCR occurrence, a later analysis re-analyzed previously published TCR beta repertoires from 666 donors and added high-resolution HLA genotyping. Rather than drawing on any new phenotypic data, the later analysis identified candidate immune exposures from TCR beta sequences and the way those sequences occurred across donors. An earlier analysis of around 540 of the donors applied high-throughput TCR beta sequencing to assess whether each TCR beta V gene segment acted as functional or pseudogenic. Donor age, sex, ethnicity and CMV serostatus were collected together with the repertoire data. In a later genetic analysis, genome-wide SNP genotypes for about three fifths of the roughly 670 donors were used, and that subset was treated as a discovery cohort. Every discovery cohort repertoire had been produced on one sequencing platform. Both class I and class II loci were covered by HLA typing, at four-digit resolution. The number of donors typed differed by locus, with 629-630 for A, B, C, DRB1 and DQB1, around 520 for DQA1, 600 to 610 for DPA1, and about 450 for DPB1. Because of strong linkage in the cohort, five DR-DQ haplotypes were treated as single units for association and clustering. On average, over 200,000 unique TCR beta nucleotide sequences were sequenced per donor among 398 genotyped donors of the cohort, with about 19% of those sequences being non-productive.

Beyond this particular receptor, the publication reports: A group of highly shared sequence variants was considered likely to be a technical artifact of the sequencing pipeline. In both the original and validation cohorts, the classifier was reported to diagnose cytomegalovirus status with high specificity and sensitivity. The earlier analysis of some 540 of the donors excluded roughly 17 rarely observed V segments, including chromosome 9 orphons, because counts were too low. This cohort had only TCR beta chains sequenced, and the lack of alpha or paired-chain data limited which features could be detected. In a later genetic analysis, a missense DCLRE1C variant was associated with V-gene and J-gene trimming of TCR beta chains, and the association was replicated in an independent cohort. Strong co-occurrence of HLA alleles, especially DR and DQ, made assigning TCR associations to individual alleles difficult. A total of 150 or so TCR beta chains were listed by the study as associated with cytomegalovirus. In an earlier analysis of about 600 of the donors, most TCR beta V segments appeared in productive rearrangements about 87% or about 30% of the time, broadly matching IMGT annotations. Compared with the approximately 710-donor mean, donors in an Asian-associated ancestry cluster had fewer N-insertions in productive TCRs, according to a later genetic analysis. The authors suggested that the approach could potentially be extended to other disease states and immunological phenotypes. Correlated functional status among segregating V segments might be attributable to linkage disequilibrium, but an unknown experimental factor could not be ruled out. Roughly uniform sequencing depth across donors was assumed in presence/absence analyses, although this assumption may not hold. In vitro tests confirmed that a few of the cytomegalovirus-associated TCR beta chains recognize cytomegalovirus antigens. Compared with equally common non-associated chains, HLA-associated TCR beta chains in a later analysis were more clonally expanded and had lower generation probabilities. In a later analysis, around 15,000 TCR beta sequences were associated with specific HLA alleles at a false discovery rate of 0.05. According to a later analysis, TCR association rates differed among HLA loci, with DRB1 alleles showing the most associated TCRs and HLA-C alleles showing the fewest. A later analysis reported that several top co-occurrence clusters appeared linked to parvovirus B19, influenza, CMV and Epstein-Barr virus. The only immune exposure information available for the cohort was CMV serostatus. Because some donors lacked HLA typing at each locus, the association tests relied only on the typed subset. While some public TCRs were present in many individuals, most TCR sequences turned up only very rarely across donors. Most CMV-associated TCR beta chains appeared to be HLA-restricted in a later analysis, and the HLA associations seemed to be driven largely by CMV exposure. A further reported finding was that TCR beta sequences accurately predicted the HLA-A and HLA-B alleles for most subjects in the first cohort.

In total, approximately 610 healthy bone marrow donors made up the cohort. At the time of sampling, all cohort members were nominally healthy, though unrecorded immune exposures were likely present. The donor tested CMV seronegative and was one of the 352 seronegative cohort members. A peripheral blood sample was collected from each donor, and TCR beta sequencing was performed on peripheral blood mononuclear cells. Genomic DNA extraction from the blood cell samples was performed with the Qiagen DNeasy Blood Extraction Kit. About this clone: This receptor's antigen is unknown. Base qualities are missing; no much larger clone stands one base away.

The library relied on the immunoSEQ multiplex PCR assay. For the multiplex PCR, a mixture combining 60 forward primers for TCR Vbeta segments and 13 reverse primers for TCR Jbeta segments was used. The CDR3 region of rearranged TCR beta genes was amplified from genomic DNA with a multiplex PCR assay. The amplified TCR beta libraries were sequenced on the Illumina HiSeq System as 87-base-pair reads. In the original analysis: In a later analysis, some 80 million unique TCR beta chains were counted across the approximately 640 repertoires, and roughly 10 million of these chains were shared by at least two donors. A nearest-neighbor algorithm error-corrected the raw reads and collapsed the reads into unique sequences, merging closely related sequences to remove PCR and sequencing errors. To assign V, D and J gene segments, CDR3 sequences were aligned to IMGT reference sequences. Each retained sequence needed at least a six-nucleotide match to both a V gene segment and a J gene segment. Rearrangements were called productive when the CDR3 lacked stop codons and stayed in frame with V and J; all others were non-productive. CDR3 was defined according to IMGT convention as the region running from the second conserved V-encoded cysteine to the conserved J-encoded phenylalanine. Sequences without an unambiguous match to a single V gene segment were excluded from the earlier analysis of almost 600 of the donors. In an earlier analysis of about 590 of the donors, a V segment was called functional when productive rearrangements were above 56.7%, and segregating when the standard deviation between donors exceeded 5%. A statistical classification framework was built for diagnosing cytomegalovirus status from the catalog of TCR beta chain sequences. V and J gene assignment, in a later analysis, came from comparing TCR nucleotide sequences with IMGT/GENE-DB human TR gene sequences. The TCRdist pipeline was used in a later analysis to assign CDR3 sequences and most-parsimonious VDJ recombination scenarios. In a later analysis, each TCR beta chain was defined by its CDR3 amino acid sequence together with its V-gene family, and reads without a unique V-gene family were excluded. To address suspected cross-contamination and a sequencing artifact, a later analysis removed a few hundred highly shared, low-generation-probability nucleotide sequences. In a later analysis, a clonal expansion index was calculated for each public chain from normalized within-repertoire ranks of inferred template counts. In a later analysis, generation probabilities were computed using a VDJ recombination model fitted to out-of-frame rearrangements, and the results were checked against IGoR. In a later analysis, TCR-TCR, TCR-HLA and TCR-CMV co-occurrence was scored with hypergeometric tests, and a repertoire-size bias correction was applied to TCR pairs. A later analysis estimated false discovery rates by permuting HLA or CMV assignments 20 times. In a later analysis, co-occurring TCRs were grouped using DBSCAN, with TCRdist sequence similarity added in when clustering inside HLA-allele-positive subsets. Repertoires with fewer than 30,000 or more than 120,000 public chains were left out of co-occurrence clustering, as were four to six repertoires with anomalous nucleotide sharing. Held by TCRdb, this immuneACCESS table contains in-frame sequences only and omits some clones. Under half of the omission traces to an unresolved V gene where checked; the cause of the rest is unknown. The V and J calls and the clone size are those of that table, but D and trimming were determined from the DNA. The sample includes around 100,000 clones, with approximately 66% observed a single time. The ten largest clones represent about 3.5% of the sample.

This receptor was taken from a woman between 45 and 60 years old in good health and CMV-seronegative. Specimen: PBMCs.

The DNA sequence follows: TGTGCCATAAGCGGGAGAGGCAATGAGCAGTTCTTC. This translates into CAISGRGNEQFF. The chain was built from TRBV10-3 and TRBJ2-1; 8 nucleotides in the junction match TRBD2. V is cut back by 9 bases and J by 6 bases, with 4 bases in the junction unmatched. The CDR3 holds 12 amino acids from the cysteine to the phenylalanine. Kept here is only the CDR3 DNA, which spans 36 bases and is read in frame from base 1. CDR1 is given as ENHRY and CDR2 as SYGVKD, both from the germline V gene.